The next 2 T cell receptor beta chains were all read from a single sample in a study of T-cell reconstitution after alpha-beta-depleted transplantation in children. Molecular barcoding with unique molecular identifiers was used for the TCRbeta library. One entry per CDR3 protein, called by TCRdb with MiXCR from the PCR reads. The table has more than 120,000 distinct CDR3 sequences, around 9% seen once. Material: PBMCs, mostly from graft donor cells, obtained 180 days after TCRalphabeta/CD19-depleted stem cell transplant. The receptors were gathered from a female patient aged 2-10 years who had a stem cell transplant for congenital amegakaryocytic thrombocytopenia, so the T cells may come from the graft donor.

This clonotype was seen a handful of times. The V call is TRBV5-1, the J call TRBJ2-5; TRBD2 matches 11 bases. Per the germline V gene, CDR1 is SGHRS and CDR2 is YFSETQ. V dropped 0 bases and J dropped 5; count of bases not matched to a gene: 12. The CDR3 has 18 residues. CDR3 residues: CASSLGPLLAGDAETQYF. CDR3 DNA sequence: TGCGCCAGCAGCTTGGGCCCGCTACTAGCGGGGGACGCGGAGACCCAGTACTTC.

This clonotype was seen at least ten times. This chain uses TRBV3-1 with TRBJ1-1; D gene ambiguous. The CDR3 consists of 12 residues. CDR1 is LGHDT, CDR2 YNNKEL, per germline (reference sequence). V was shortened by 3 bases and J by 8 bases, with 10 bases between the two germline ends. DNA of the CDR3: TGTGCCAGCAGCCAGTCAGATTTGGAAGCTTTCTTT. Protein: CASSQSDLEAFF.